Below, one TCR beta chain is given with its context. Its antigen target is currently unknown. The instrument was a NextSeq 550. The Human TCR Profiling Kit (MiLaboratory) was used to make UMI-labeled 5' RACE TRB cDNA libraries. cDNA synthesis used the entire amount of extracted RNA, and PCR amplification then used the entire amount of cDNA produced. The libraries were made side by side, with each library going through the same number of PCR cycles. On the study's bioinformatics: With a minimum of two reads required per UMI, MIGEC and MiXCR pulled out about 50,000 +/- 10,000 unique UMI-labeled TRB cDNA molecules from each library. An average of approximately 40,000 +/- 10,000 functional in-frame TRB CDR3 nucleotide clonotypes without stop codons was found per library. After downsampling to 5000 UMI-labeled TRB molecules per sample, diversity metrics such as normalized Shannon-Wiener and Chao1 were calculated in VDJtools. For the central five CDR3 residues, VDJtools calculated physicochemical properties weighted by clonotype size, namely interaction energy, strength, volume and Kidera factor 4. Once TCRdb had reprocessed the reads, it stored one entry per CDR3 protein sequence and supplied no DNA. TCRdb, not the authors, supplied the V and J calls. The sample table holds about 81,000 distinct CDR3 sequences. The top ten hold roughly 1.6% of the sample.

For every CD8+ T cell subset, about 300,000 cells were flow-sorted straight into RLT lysis buffer, and each subset was sorted in triplicate. Naive CD8+ T cells were defined stringently as CD45RO-CCR7+CD27+CD95- to exclude memory contaminants. Using standard density gradient centrifugation, peripheral blood mononuclear cells were isolated from buffy coats. A FACSAria III was used to flow-sort naive CD8+ T cells into CXCR3-negative and CXCR3-positive populations. An RNeasy Mini Kit was used to extract total RNA from the sorted cells. This entry is derived from a study of CXCR3-negative and CXCR3-positive naive CD8 T cells (dated by TCRdb to the late 2010s). Regarding the research as a whole: In total, about 135 million TRB reads were obtained, corresponding to roughly 1.5 +/- 0.3 million reads per library. TRBV-TRBJ cluster analysis included naive subsets from roughly 5 donors and memory cells from 3 donors. Data from about ten donors, pooled across two independent experiments, went into the diversity and physicochemical repertoire analyses. Paper-wide results and their limitations: Repertoire diversity was comparably high in both naive subsets but much lower in memory CD8+ T cells. Freshly isolated PBMCs were used for most assays because CXCR3 expression partially decreased after cryopreservation. Because surface CD5, which has been linked to self-reactivity in mice, was comparable between naive subsets, TCR interaction strength was also inferred from TRB CDR3 physicochemical properties. Naive CXCR3-negative and CXCR3-positive cells from the same donor showed similar TRBV-TRBJ usage, whereas memory cells showed distinct patterns. Compared with CXCR3-negative naive cells, CXCR3-positive naive cells had TRB CDR3s with higher hydrophobicity (lower Kidera factor 4), lower energy, and higher strength and volume indices.

Its CDR3 holds 16 amino acids, cysteine through phenylalanine. No DNA sequence is on record. In the germline V gene, CDR1 corresponds to SGHTA and CDR2 to FQGTGA. Sample: naive CXCR3- CD8+ T cells from blood. The sample's cell subset or site, from its label and the paper: CD45RO-CCR7+CD27+CD95- naive CD8+ T cells lacking CXCR3 (TNR3-). The receptor was derived from a human donor in good health. Some clones in this sample may be carry-over from other donors' samples. This chain joins TRBV7-3 to TRBJ2-7. The CDR3 loop reads CASSLHLTDHRYEQYF.